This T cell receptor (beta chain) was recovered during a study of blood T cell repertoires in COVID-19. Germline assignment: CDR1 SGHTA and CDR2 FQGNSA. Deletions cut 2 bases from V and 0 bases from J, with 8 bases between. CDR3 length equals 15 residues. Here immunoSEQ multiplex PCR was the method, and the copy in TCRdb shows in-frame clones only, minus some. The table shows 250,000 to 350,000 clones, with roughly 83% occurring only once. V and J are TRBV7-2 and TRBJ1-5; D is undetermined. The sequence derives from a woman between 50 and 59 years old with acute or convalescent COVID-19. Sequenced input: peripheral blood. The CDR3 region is CASSLYQDSNQPQHF. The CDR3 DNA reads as TGTGCCAGCAGCTTATACCAGGATAGCAATCAGCCCCAGCATTTT. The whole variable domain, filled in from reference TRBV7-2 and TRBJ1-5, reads GAGVSQSPSNKVTEKGKDVELRCDPISGHTALYWYRQSLGQGLEFLIYFQGNSAPDKSGLPSDRFSAERTGGSVSTLTIQRTQQEDSAVYLCASSLYQDSNQPQHFGDGTRLSIL.